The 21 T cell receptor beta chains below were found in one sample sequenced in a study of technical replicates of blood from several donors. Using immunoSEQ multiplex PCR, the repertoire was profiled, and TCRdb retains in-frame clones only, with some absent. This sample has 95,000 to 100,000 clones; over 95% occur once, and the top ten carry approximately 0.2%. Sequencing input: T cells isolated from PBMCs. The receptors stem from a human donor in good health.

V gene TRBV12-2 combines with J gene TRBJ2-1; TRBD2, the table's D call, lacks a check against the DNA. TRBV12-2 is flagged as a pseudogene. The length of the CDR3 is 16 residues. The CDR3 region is CASRLRGSGGYNEQFF. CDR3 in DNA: TGTGCAAGTCGCCTGAGGGGTAGCGGGGGCTACAATGAGCAGTTCTTC.

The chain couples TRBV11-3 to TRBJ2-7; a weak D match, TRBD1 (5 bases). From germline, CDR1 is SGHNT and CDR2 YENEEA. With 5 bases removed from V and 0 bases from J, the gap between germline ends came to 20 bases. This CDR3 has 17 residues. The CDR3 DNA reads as TGTGCCAGCAGCCCACCCGCGTGGACACCTGGCTCCTACGAGCAGTACTTC. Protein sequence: CASSPPAWTPGSYEQYF.

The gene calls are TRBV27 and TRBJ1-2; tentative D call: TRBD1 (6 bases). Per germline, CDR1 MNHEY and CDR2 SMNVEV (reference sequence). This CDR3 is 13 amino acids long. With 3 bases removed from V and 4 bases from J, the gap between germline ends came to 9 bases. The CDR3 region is CASSFGGPYGYTF. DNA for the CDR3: TGTGCCAGCAGTTTTGGGGGCCCCTATGGCTACACCTTC.

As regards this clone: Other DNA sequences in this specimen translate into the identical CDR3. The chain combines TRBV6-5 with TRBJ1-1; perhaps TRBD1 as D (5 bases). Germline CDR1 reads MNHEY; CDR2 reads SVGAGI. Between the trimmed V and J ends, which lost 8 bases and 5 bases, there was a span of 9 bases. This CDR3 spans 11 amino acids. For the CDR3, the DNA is TGTGCCAGCTCTAGGGGAACTGAAGCTTTCTTT. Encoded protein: CASSRGTEAFF.

CDR3 nucleotide sequence: TGTGCCAGCAGTCCCCAGAGGGGGACCGGGGAGCTGTTTTTT. It is translated as CASSPQRGTGELFF. V and J are TRBV7-9 and TRBJ2-2; D possibly corresponds to TRBD1 (6 bases). CDR1 SEHNR and CDR2 FQNEAQ come from the germline V gene (reference sequence). CDR3 size: 14 residues. Trimming took off 6 bases at V and 5 bases at J, with 13 bases between the two ends.

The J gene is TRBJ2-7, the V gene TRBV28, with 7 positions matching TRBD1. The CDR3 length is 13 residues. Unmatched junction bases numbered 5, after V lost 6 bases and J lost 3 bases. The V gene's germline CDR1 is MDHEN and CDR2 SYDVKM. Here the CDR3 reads CASSRDRSYEQYF. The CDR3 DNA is TGTGCCAGCAGCAGGGACAGAAGCTACGAGCAGTACTTC.

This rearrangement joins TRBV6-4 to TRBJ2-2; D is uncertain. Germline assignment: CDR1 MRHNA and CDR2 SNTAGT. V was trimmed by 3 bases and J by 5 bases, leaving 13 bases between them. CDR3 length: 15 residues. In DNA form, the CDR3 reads TGTGCCAGCAGTGAGAGGATAGCACGGACCGGGGAGCTGTTTTTT. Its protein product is CASSERIARTGELFF.

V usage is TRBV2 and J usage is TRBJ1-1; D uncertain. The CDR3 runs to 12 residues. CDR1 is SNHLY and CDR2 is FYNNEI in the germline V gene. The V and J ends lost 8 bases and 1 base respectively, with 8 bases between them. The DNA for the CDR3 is TGTGCCAGCCGGACTACGAACACTGAAGCTTTCTTT. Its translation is CASRTTNTEAFF.

The CDR3 DNA sequence: TGTGCCAGCAGCGTAGCAAAGGGGCACTCCAGCACAGATACGCAGTATTTT. This encodes CASSVAKGHSSTDTQYF. This chain joins TRBV9 and TRBJ2-3, with a weak D call TRBD1 (5 bases). V shed 0 bases and J shed 0 bases, with 14 bases lying between them. The CDR3 runs 17 residues. Germline V gene sequence: CDR1 SGDLS, CDR2 YYNGEE. The full variable domain, with the rest looked up from reference TRBV9 and TRBJ2-3, is DSGVTQTPKHLITATGQRVTLRCSPRSGDLSVYWYQQSLDQGLQFLIQYYNGEERAKGNILERFSAQQFPDLHSELNLSSLELGDSALYFCASSVAKGHSSTDTQYFGPGTRLTVL.

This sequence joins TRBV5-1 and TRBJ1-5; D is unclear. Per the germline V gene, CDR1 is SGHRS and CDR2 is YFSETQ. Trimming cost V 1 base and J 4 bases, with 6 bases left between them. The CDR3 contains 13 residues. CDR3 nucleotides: TGCGCCAGCAGCTTGACGGGGAATCAGCCCCAGCATTTT. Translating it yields CASSLTGNQPQHF.

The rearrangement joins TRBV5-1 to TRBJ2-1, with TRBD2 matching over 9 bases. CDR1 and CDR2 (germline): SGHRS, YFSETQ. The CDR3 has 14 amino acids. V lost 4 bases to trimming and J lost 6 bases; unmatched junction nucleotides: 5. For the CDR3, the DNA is TGCGCCAGCAGCATCCAGACTAGCGGCAATGAGCAGTTCTTC. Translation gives CASSIQTSGNEQFF.

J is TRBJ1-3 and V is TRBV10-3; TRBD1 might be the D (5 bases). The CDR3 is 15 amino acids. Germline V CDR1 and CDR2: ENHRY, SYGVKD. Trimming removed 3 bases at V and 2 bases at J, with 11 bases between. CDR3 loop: CAISDRAGAGNTIYF. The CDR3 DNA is TGTGCCATCAGTGACAGGGCTGGAGCTGGAAACACCATATATTTT.

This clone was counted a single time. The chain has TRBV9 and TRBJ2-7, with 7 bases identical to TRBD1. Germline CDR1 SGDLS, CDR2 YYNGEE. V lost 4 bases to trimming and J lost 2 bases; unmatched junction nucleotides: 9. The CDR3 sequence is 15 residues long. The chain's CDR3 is CASSPGSQGPYEQYF. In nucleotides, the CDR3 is TGTGCCAGCAGCCCCGGATCACAGGGGCCCTACGAGCAGTACTTC. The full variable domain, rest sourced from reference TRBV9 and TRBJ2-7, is DSGVTQTPKHLITATGQRVTLRCSPRSGDLSVYWYQQSLDQGLQFLIQYYNGEERAKGNILERFSAQQFPDLHSELNLSSLELGDSALYFCASSPGSQGPYEQYFGPGTRLTVT.

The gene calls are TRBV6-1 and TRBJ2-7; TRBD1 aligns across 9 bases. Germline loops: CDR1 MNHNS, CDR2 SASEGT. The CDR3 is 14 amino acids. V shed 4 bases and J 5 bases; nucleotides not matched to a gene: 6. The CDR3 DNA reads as TGTGCCAGCAGTGGGACAGGGGCTGGAAACGAGCAGTACTTC. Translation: CASSGTGAGNEQYF.

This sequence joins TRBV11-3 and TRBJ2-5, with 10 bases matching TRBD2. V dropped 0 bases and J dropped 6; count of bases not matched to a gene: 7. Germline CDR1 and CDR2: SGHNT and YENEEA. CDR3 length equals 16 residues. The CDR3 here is CASSLDGASGGKTQYF. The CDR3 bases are TGTGCCAGCAGCTTAGATGGGGCTAGCGGGGGTAAGACCCAGTACTTC.

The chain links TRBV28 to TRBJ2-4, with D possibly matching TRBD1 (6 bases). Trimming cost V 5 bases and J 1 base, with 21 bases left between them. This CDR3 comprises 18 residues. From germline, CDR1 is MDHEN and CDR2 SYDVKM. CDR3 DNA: TGTGCCAGCAGTGGTGGTGCAGTTCAAGGACAGGCCAAAAACATTCAGTACTTC. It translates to CASSGGAVQGQAKNIQYF.

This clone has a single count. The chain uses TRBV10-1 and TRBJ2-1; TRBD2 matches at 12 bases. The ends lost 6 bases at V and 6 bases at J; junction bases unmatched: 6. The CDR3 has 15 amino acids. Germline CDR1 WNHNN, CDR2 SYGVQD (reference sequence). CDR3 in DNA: TGCGCCAGCAGCCTACTAGCGGGAGGTTCCAATGAGCAGTTCTTC. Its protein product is CASSLLAGGSNEQFF.

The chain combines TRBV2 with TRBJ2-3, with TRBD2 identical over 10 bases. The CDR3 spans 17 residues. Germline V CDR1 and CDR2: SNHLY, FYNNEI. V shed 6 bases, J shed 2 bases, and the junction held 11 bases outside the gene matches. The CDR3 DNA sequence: TGTGCCAGCAGGCGGATAGCGGGGGGAACTGTCACAGATACGCAGTATTTT. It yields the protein CASRRIAGGTVTDTQYF. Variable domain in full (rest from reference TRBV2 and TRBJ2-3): EPEVTQTPSHQVTQMGQEVILRCVPISNHLYFYWYRQILGQKVEFLVSFYNNEISEKSEIFDDQFSVERPDGSNFTLKIRSTKLEDSAMYFCASRRIAGGTVTDTQYFGPGTRLTVL.

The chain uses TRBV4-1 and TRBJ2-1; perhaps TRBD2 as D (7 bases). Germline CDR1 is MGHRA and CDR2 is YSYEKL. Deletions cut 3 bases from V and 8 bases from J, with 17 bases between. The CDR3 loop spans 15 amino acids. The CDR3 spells CASSHPKGGVDEQFF. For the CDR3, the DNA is TGCGCCAGCAGCCACCCAAAAGGGGGGGTCGATGAGCAGTTCTTC.

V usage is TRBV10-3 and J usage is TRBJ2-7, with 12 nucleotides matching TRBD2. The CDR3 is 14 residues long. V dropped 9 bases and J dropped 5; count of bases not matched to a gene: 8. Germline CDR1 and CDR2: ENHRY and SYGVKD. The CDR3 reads CAILRTSGVHEQYF. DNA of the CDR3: TGTGCCATTCTACGGACTAGCGGGGTGCACGAGCAGTACTTC.

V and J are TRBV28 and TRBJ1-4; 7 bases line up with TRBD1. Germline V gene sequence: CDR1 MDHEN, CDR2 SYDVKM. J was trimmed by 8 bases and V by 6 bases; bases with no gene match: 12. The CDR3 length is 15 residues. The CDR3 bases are TGTGCCAGCAGCCGAATAGACAGGGACGGGGAAAAACTGTTTTTT. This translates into CASSRIDRDGEKLFF. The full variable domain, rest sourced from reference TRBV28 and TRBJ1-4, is DVKVTQSSRYLVKRTGEKVFLECVQDMDHENMFWYRQDPGLGLRLIYFSYDVKMKEKGDIPEGYSVSREKKERFSLILESASTNQTSMYLCASSRIDRDGEKLFFGSGTQLSVL.